One and the same sample provided the 27 T cell receptor beta chains below, sequenced in a study of cytomegalovirus exposure and HLA in healthy donors. The PCR was carried out with 60 Vbeta primers and 13 Jbeta primers. Method: immunoSEQ multiplex PCR; TCRdb's copy keeps in-frame clones and lacks some. The sample comprises 95,000 to 150,000 clones, roughly 72% of which are singletons, and approximately 4% rests with the top ten. The sequencing sample was made of PBMCs. These TCRs come from a man aged 40-50 years in good health and CMV-seropositive.

The J gene is TRBJ1-2, the V gene TRBV5-1; D is perhaps TRBD1 (5 bases). This CDR3 is built from 13 residues. V lost 4 bases, J lost 3 bases, and 10 bases lay in between. Germline CDR1 is SGHRS and CDR2 is YFSETQ. CDR3 loop: CASSPTVDYGYTF. CDR3 nucleotides: TGCGCCAGCAGCCCGACAGTAGACTATGGCTACACCTTC.

The chain links TRBV21-1 to TRBJ2-5; the table names TRBD1, a call not compared with the DNA. TRBV21-1 is a listed pseudogene. This CDR3 region has 15 residues. CDR3 region: CASSAPPGHKETQYF. The CDR3 region has the DNA TGTGCCAGCAGCGCTCCGCCGGGACACAAGGAGACCCAGTACTTC.

The V gene is TRBV30, the J gene TRBJ1-2; D unresolved. Trimming took 5 bases from V and 7 from J, leaving 8 bases between them. The CDR3 length is 10 residues. Germline assignment: CDR1 GTSNPN and CDR2 SVGIG (reference sequence). Here the CDR3 DNA reads TGTGCCTGGGCGAAATGTGGCTACACCTTC. It translates to CAWAKCGYTF.

V gene TRBV27 combines with J gene TRBJ1-5; 8 bases are a match to TRBD1. With V trimmed by 8 bases and J by 7 bases, 7 bases remained unmatched. The CDR3 is 13 residues long. Germline CDR1 and CDR2: MNHEY and SMNVEV (reference sequence). For the CDR3, the DNA is TGTGCCAGCGGACAGGGTGGGTACCAGCCCCAGCATTTT. This encodes CASGQGGYQPQHF.

V usage is TRBV5-1 and J usage is TRBJ2-7; 7 bases align to TRBD1. Germline lookup yields CDR1 SGHRS and CDR2 YFSETQ. V lost 4 bases to trimming and J lost 1 base; unmatched junction nucleotides: 11. The CDR3 is 16 amino acids. DNA of the CDR3: TGCGCCAGCAGCGTAGAAGGACAGGCGATATCCTACGAGCAGTACTTC. This encodes CASSVEGQAISYEQYF.

The chain recombines TRBV27 with TRBJ2-7; a possible D gene is TRBD1 (5 bases). The ends were cut back, 5 bases at V and 2 bases at J, with 10 bases in the middle. The CDR3 is 13 residues long. The germline CDR1 and CDR2 sequences are MNHEY and SMNVEV (reference sequence). CDR3: CASSLQGPYEQYF. The DNA for the CDR3 is TGTGCCAGCAGTCTTCAGGGCCCCTACGAGCAGTACTTC.

The V and J genes are TRBV27 and TRBJ1-3; no reliable D call. V lost 0 bases and J lost 1, with 7 bases in between. The CDR3 is 15 residues long. Germline loops: CDR1 MNHEY, CDR2 SMNVEV (reference sequence). The CDR3 bases are TGTGCCAGCAGTTTATCGATGGCTTCTGGAAACACCATATATTTT. Residues: CASSLSMASGNTIYF.

This clone was recorded only once. The gene calls are TRBV5-1 and TRBJ1-3, with D possibly being TRBD1 (5 bases). V was cut by 5 bases and J by 0 bases, with 18 bases left in between. The CDR3 is 17 amino acids. In germline, CDR1 is SGHRS, CDR2 YFSETQ. The CDR3 nucleotides read TGCGCCAGCAGGCGCGGGCGGGAGGACAACTCTGGAAACACCATATATTTT. It is translated as CASRRGREDNSGNTIYF.

A note on this clone: At one boundary the junction diverges from the germline segment, which might be a read error. The rearrangement uses TRBV7-9 and TRBJ2-2, with D perhaps matching TRBD2 (5 bases). Germline-derived CDR1 and CDR2 are SEHNR and FQNEAQ (reference sequence). The CDR3 contains 15 residues. This CDR3 is CSSRVNGIYTGELFF. CDR3 nucleotide sequence: TGTTCCAGCAGAGTTAACGGGATTTACACCGGGGAGCTGTTTTTT.

The DNA of the CDR3 is TGTGCCAGCAGCTATGGACTAGCGGGGCAAGAGACCCAGTACTTC. As protein: CASSYGLAGQETQYF. V gene TRBV5-6 combines with J gene TRBJ2-5; TRBD2 aligns across 12 bases. In germline, CDR1 is SGHDT, CDR2 YYEEEE. J lost 2 bases, V lost 3 bases, and 2 bases had no gene match. The CDR3 has 15 amino acids.

This chain connects TRBV6-1 to TRBJ2-4; tentative D call: TRBD2 (6 bases). V shed 4 bases and J shed 0 bases, with 16 bases lying between them. CDR1 MNHNS and CDR2 SASEGT come from the germline V gene. This CDR3 has 17 amino acids. The chain's CDR3 is CASSGAYAGLAKNIQYF. CDR3 coding DNA: TGTGCCAGCAGTGGGGCGTATGCGGGACTAGCCAAAAACATTCAGTACTTC.

This chain joins TRBV2 and TRBJ2-3, with 14 nucleotides matching TRBD2. Germline V lookup: CDR1 SNHLY, CDR2 FYNNEI. Trimming took 5 bases from V and 6 from J; bases not matched to a gene: 7. This CDR3 comprises 16 residues. CDR3 coding DNA: TGTGCCAGCAGTAGGGGGACTAGCGGGAGCGGTGATACGCAGTATTTT. Translated, it gives CASSRGTSGSGDTQYF.

The genes are TRBV29-1 and TRBJ1-2; 10 positions agree with TRBD1. CDR1 SQVTM and CDR2 ANQGSEA come from the germline V gene. V was pared by 5 bases and J by 7 bases, with 10 bases of the junction left unmatched. The CDR3 loop spans 14 amino acids. DNA of the CDR3: TGCAGCGTTTCATTTGGACAGGGGGGAAGTGGCTACACCTTC. This encodes CSVSFGQGGSGYTF.

A word on this clone: An end of the junction differs from the germline gene, which may be a read error. The V and J genes are TRBV19 and TRBJ2-3, with D possibly being TRBD2 (9 bases). CDR1 is LNHDA and CDR2 is SQIVND in the germline V gene (reference sequence). This CDR3 is 13 amino acids long. This CDR3 reads CASRSSGTGTQYF. Here the CDR3 DNA reads TGTGCCAGTAGATCTAGCGGGACAGGTACGCAGTATTTT.

The genes are TRBV7-8 and TRBJ2-5, with D uncertain. Per germline, CDR1 SGHVS and CDR2 FQNEAQ. CDR3 length: 15 residues. V dropped 5 bases and J dropped 1 base, with 14 bases sitting between them. Here the CDR3 reads CASSLRRYSQETQYF. CDR3 DNA sequence: TGTGCCAGCAGCCTACGCAGGTATTCCCAAGAGACCCAGTACTTC.

There are a few counts of this clone. V usage is TRBV7-2 and J usage is TRBJ1-1; 8 bases align to TRBD1. J gave up 3 bases and V 5 bases, and 5 bases lay outside the gene matches. The CDR3 spans 14 residues. CDR1 is SGHTA, CDR2 FQGNSA, per germline. CDR3 sequence reads: CASSTRGRDTEAFF. CDR3 nucleotides: TGTGCCAGCAGCACCAGGGGGCGGGACACTGAAGCTTTCTTT. Supplemented by reference TRBV7-2 and TRBJ1-1, the full variable domain reads GAGVSQSPSNKVTEKGKDVELRCDPISGHTALYWYRQSLGQGLEFLIYFQGNSAPDKSGLPSDRFSAERTGGSVSTLTIQRTQQEDSAVYLCASSTRGRDTEAFFGQGTRLTVV.

The CDR3 nucleotides read TGTGCCAGCAGGAGATCGGGGACTAGCAGCTACAATGAGCAGTTCTTC. This gives the protein CASRRSGTSSYNEQFF. The rearrangement joins TRBV2 to TRBJ2-1; TRBD2 aligns across 9 bases. V dropped 6 bases and J dropped 3; count of bases not matched to a gene: 9. The CDR3 is made up of 16 amino acids. Germline CDR1 SNHLY, CDR2 FYNNEI.

The CDR3 is CASSPLLHPDYGYTF. In nucleotides, the CDR3 is TGTGCCAGCAGCCCCCTTTTACACCCTGACTATGGCTACACCTTC. This chain connects TRBV5-6 to TRBJ1-2; D unresolved. This CDR3 has 15 residues. Germline V CDR1 and CDR2: SGHDT, YYEEEE. V lost 4 bases, J lost 3 bases, and 16 bases lay in between.

The chain combines TRBV7-9 with TRBJ1-2, with 7 bases aligning to TRBD1. V shed 3 bases and J 11 bases; nucleotides not matched to a gene: 15. The germline V gene encodes CDR1 SEHNR and CDR2 FQNEAQ (reference sequence). The CDR3 loop spans 15 amino acids. CDR3 region: CASSFLGPGQSVYTF. In nucleotides, the CDR3 is TGTGCCAGCAGCTTCCTGGGGCCGGGACAGTCGGTTTACACCTTC.

The chain links TRBV29-1 to TRBJ2-7; the match to TRBD2 covers 7 bases. After removal of 3 bases from V and 10 bases from J, the junction contained 6 bases not matched to a gene. This CDR3 region has 11 residues. Germline V gene sequence: CDR1 SQVTM, CDR2 ANQGSEA. The CDR3 here is CSVDLGGLQYF. The CDR3 DNA is TGCAGCGTTGATCTGGGAGGGTTACAGTACTTC.

The chain combines TRBV4-1 with TRBJ1-1; the match to TRBD1 covers 8 bases. Germline lookup yields CDR1 MGHRA and CDR2 YSYEKL. This CDR3 is built from 15 residues. V was clipped by 2 bases and J by 4 bases; unmatched bases: 6. The CDR3 reads CASSQPGQGGTEAFF. The CDR3 DNA reads as TGCGCCAGCAGCCAACCCGGACAGGGTGGCACTGAAGCTTTCTTT.

This chain uses TRBV7-3 with TRBJ2-1; D is undetermined. Germline CDR1 reads SGHTA; CDR2 reads FQGTGA. There are 13 residues in the CDR3. The V end was cut by 5 bases, the J end by 10 bases, with 15 bases between. In DNA form, the CDR3 reads TGTGCCAGCAGCCCTAGTACGCGGCACGAGCAGTTCTTC. It is translated as CASSPSTRHEQFF. Supplemented by reference TRBV7-3 and TRBJ2-1, the full variable domain reads GAGVSQTPSNKVTEKGKYVELRCDPISGHTALYWYRQSLGQGPEFLIYFQGTGAADDSGLPNDRFFAVRPEGSVSTLKIQRTERGDSAVYLCASSPSTRHEQFFGPGTRLTVL.

CDR3 region: CASSLAQGARNGYTF. The DNA of the CDR3 is TGTGCCAGCAGCTTAGCGCAGGGGGCGCGGAATGGCTACACCTTC. The chain uses TRBV7-2 and TRBJ1-2; TRBD1 matches 8 bases. The V gene end was trimmed by 0 bases and the J gene end by 6 bases; junction bases not matched to a gene: 6. CDR1 is SGHTA and CDR2 is FQGNSA in the germline V gene. The CDR3 runs 15 residues.

The rearrangement uses TRBV9 and TRBJ2-5; D may be TRBD1 (5 bases). Germline V gene lookup returns CDR1 SGDLS and CDR2 YYNGEE. V lost 0 bases and J lost 3, with 9 bases in between. This CDR3 is 14 amino acids long. This CDR3 is CASSVGPREETQYF. The CDR3 nucleotides are TGTGCCAGCAGCGTAGGTCCCAGGGAAGAGACCCAGTACTTC.

The chain combines TRBV11-3 with TRBJ2-5; 8 bases map to TRBD2. The ends lost 5 bases at V and 1 base at J; junction bases unmatched: 3. Germline V CDR1 and CDR2: SGHNT, YENEEA. The CDR3 is 14 residues long. The CDR3 sequence: CASSTGGAQETQYF. The CDR3 nucleotides are TGTGCCAGCAGCACCGGGGGGGCCCAAGAGACCCAGTACTTC.

The chain has TRBV5-6 and TRBJ1-3, with D possibly TRBD1 on 6 matching bases. This CDR3 contains 14 residues. The germline V gene encodes CDR1 SGHDT and CDR2 YYEEEE. V lost 4 bases to trimming and J lost 0 bases, with 8 bases between them. CDR3 residues: CASSRDISGNTIYF. CDR3 in DNA: TGTGCCAGCAGCCGGGACATCTCTGGAAACACCATATATTTT.

V gene TRBV2 combines with J gene TRBJ2-3, with D tentatively TRBD2 (7 bases). Trimming left V 1 base short and J 3 bases short, with 11 bases between. The germline V gene has CDR1 SNHLY and CDR2 FYNNEI. This CDR3 spans 15 amino acids. CDR3 sequence: CASSEVAGATDTQYF. Here the CDR3 DNA reads TGTGCCAGCAGTGAAGTTGCGGGGGCAACAGATACGCAGTATTTT.